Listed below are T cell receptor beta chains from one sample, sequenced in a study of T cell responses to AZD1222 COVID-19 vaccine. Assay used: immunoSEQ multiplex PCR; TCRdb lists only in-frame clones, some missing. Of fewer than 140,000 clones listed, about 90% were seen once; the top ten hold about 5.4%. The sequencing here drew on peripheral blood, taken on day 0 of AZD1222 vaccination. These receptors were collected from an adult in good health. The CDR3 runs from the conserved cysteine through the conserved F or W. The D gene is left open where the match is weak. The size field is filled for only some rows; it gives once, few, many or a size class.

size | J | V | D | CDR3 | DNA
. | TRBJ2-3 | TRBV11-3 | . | CASSLAGPTATDTQYF | TGTGCCAGCAGCTTAGCGGGCCCGACAGCCACAGATACGCAGTATTTT
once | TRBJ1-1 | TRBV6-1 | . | CASSELIQLNTEAFF | TGTGCCAGCAGTGAATTGATACAGCTGAACACTGAAGCTTTCTTT
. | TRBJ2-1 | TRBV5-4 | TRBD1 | CASSSGTDSSYNEQFF | TGTGCCAGCAGCTCCGGGACAGATAGCTCCTACAATGAGCAGTTCTTC
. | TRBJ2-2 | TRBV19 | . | CASSMRGTGELFF | TGTGCCAGTAGTATGCGAGGGACCGGGGAGCTGTTTTTT
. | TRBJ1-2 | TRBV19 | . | CASTSWLPGDYGYTF | TGTGCCAGTACCTCTTGGCTTCCTGGGGACTATGGCTACACCTTC
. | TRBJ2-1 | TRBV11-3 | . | CASSLTGIYNEQFF | TGTGCCAGCAGCTTAACCGGGATATACAATGAGCAGTTCTTC
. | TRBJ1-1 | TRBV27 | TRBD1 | CASSLRGQGAMRQGEAFF | TGTGCCAGCAGTCTCCGGGGACAGGGGGCAATGCGGCAAGGTGAAGCTTTCTTT
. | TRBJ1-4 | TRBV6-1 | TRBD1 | CASSERDRGPRANEKLFF | TGTGCCAGCAGTGAAAGGGACAGGGGGCCTAGGGCTAATGAAAAACTGTTTTTT
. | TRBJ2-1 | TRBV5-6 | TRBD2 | CASSFPPGLAVNEQFF | TGTGCCAGCAGCTTCCCCCCGGGACTAGCGGTAAATGAGCAGTTCTTC
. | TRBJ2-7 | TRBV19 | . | CASSSQVGDEQYF | TGTGCCAGTAGTTCCCAGGTTGGGGACGAGCAGTACTTC
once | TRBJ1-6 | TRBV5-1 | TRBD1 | CASSSSWTGNNSPLHF | TGCGCCAGCAGCTCCTCCTGGACAGGGAATAATTCACCCCTCCACTTT
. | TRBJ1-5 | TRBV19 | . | CASSIDSTLPQPQHF | TGTGCCAGTAGTATAGATTCTACCCTTCCTCAGCCCCAGCATTTT
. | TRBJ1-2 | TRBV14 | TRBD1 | CASSLRAGGDGYTF | TGTGCCAGCAGCCTAAGGGCAGGGGGAGATGGCTACACCTTC
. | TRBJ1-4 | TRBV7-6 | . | CASSRAGNTNEKLFF | TGTGCCAGCAGCCGGGCGGGAAACACTAATGAAAAACTGTTTTTT
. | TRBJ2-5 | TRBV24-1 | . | CATSEGGQETQYF | TGTGCCACCAGTGAGGGGGGCCAAGAGACCCAGTACTTC
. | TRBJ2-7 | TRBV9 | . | CASSGRDGYEQYF | TGTGCCAGCAGCGGCCGGGACGGCTACGAGCAGTACTTC
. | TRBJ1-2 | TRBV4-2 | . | CASSQDGDKPYYGYTF | TGTGCCAGCAGCCAAGATGGGGACAAACCCTACTATGGCTACACCTTC
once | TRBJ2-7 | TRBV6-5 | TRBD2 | CASGRVYEQYF | TGTGCCAGCGGGAGGGTCTACGAGCAGTACTTC
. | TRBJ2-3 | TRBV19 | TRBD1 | CASSMKGGTTDTQYF | TGTGCCAGTAGTATGAAAGGGGGCACCACAGATACGCAGTATTTT
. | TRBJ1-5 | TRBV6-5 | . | CASSQGISNQPQHF | TGTGCCAGCAGTCAGGGTATTAGCAATCAGCCCCAGCATTTT
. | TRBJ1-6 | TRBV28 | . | CASSPGTLHF | TGTGCCAGTTCCCCGGGGACGCTCCACTTT
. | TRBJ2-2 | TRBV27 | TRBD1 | CASSLTGVGTGELFF | TGTGCCAGCAGTCTAACAGGGGTAGGGACCGGGGAGCTGTTTTTT
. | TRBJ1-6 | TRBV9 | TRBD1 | CASSLAPTGDNSPLHF | TGTGCCAGCAGCCTCGCTCCGACAGGGGATAATTCACCCCTCCACTTT
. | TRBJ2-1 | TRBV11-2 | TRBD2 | CASSPRDRLLAGKFF | TGTGCCAGCAGCCCCCGAGACCGGCTTCTAGCGGGAAAGTTCTTC
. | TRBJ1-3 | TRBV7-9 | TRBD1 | CASSARGTAVSGNTIYF | TGTGCCAGCAGCGCTAGGGGGACAGCTGTCTCTGGAAACACCATATATTTT
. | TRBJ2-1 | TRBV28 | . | CAFKGDGNEQFF | TGTGCCTTTAAGGGAGATGGGAATGAGCAGTTCTTC
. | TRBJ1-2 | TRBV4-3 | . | CASSQDTQPYNYGYTF | TGCGCCAGCAGCCAAGATACCCAGCCTTATAACTATGGCTACACCTTC
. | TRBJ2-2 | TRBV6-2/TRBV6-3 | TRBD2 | CASSYIKGLAGDTGELFF | TGTGCCAGCAGTTACATTAAGGGGCTAGCGGGAGACACCGGGGAGCTGTTTTTT
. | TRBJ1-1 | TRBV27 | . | CASSLGRRNTEAFF | TGTGCCAGCAGTTTAGGACGGAGGAACACTGAAGCTTTCTTT
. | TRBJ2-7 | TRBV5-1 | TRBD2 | CASSLATSGYEQYF | TGCGCCAGCAGCTTGGCTACTAGCGGATACGAGCAGTACTTC
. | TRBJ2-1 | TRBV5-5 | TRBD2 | CASSWGLAGDNEQFF | TGTGCCAGCAGCTGGGGACTAGCGGGCGACAATGAGCAGTTCTTC
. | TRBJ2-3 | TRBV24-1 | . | CATSEPGTGTDTQYF | TGTGCCACCAGTGAACCAGGGACGGGCACAGATACGCAGTATTTT
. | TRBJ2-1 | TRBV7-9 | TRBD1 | CASSSQGGNEQFF | TGTGCCAGCAGCTCACAGGGGGGCAATGAGCAGTTCTTC
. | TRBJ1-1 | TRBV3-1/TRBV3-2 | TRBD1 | CASSPDRVTEAFF | TGTGCCAGCAGCCCCGACAGGGTTACTGAAGCTTTCTTT
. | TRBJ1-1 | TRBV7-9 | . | CASSFDSQNTEAFF | TGTGCCAGCAGCTTTGACAGTCAGAACACTGAAGCTTTCTTT
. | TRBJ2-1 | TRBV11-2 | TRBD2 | CASSLDLSGSYNEQFF | TGTGCCAGCAGCTTAGATCTTAGCGGGTCCTACAATGAGCAGTTCTTC
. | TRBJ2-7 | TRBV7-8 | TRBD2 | CASSLWLADSSYEQYF | TGTGCCAGCAGCTTGTGGCTAGCGGACTCTTCCTACGAGCAGTACTTC
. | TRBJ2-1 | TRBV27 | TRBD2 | CASSLSTSGRIAYEQFF | TGTGCCAGCAGTTTATCGACTAGCGGGAGAATCGCATATGAGCAGTTCTTC
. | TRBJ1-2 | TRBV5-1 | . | CASSLGPRGGYTF | TGCGCCAGCAGCCTGGGGCCCCGAGGCGGCTACACCTTC
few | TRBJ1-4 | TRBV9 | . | CASSVGGVTGIEKLFF | TGTGCCAGCAGCGTAGGAGGAGTCACAGGGATTGAAAAACTGTTTTTT
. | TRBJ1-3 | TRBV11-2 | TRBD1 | CASSLRDRGTGNTIYF | TGTGCCAGCAGCTTACGCGACAGGGGAACTGGAAACACCATATATTTT
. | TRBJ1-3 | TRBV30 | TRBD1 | CAWSVPRTGFSGNTIYF | TGTGCCTGGAGTGTACCCAGGACAGGTTTCTCTGGAAACACCATATATTTT
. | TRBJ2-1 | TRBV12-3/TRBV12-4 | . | CASRTSENNEQFF | TGTGCCAGCCGAACCTCGGAGAACAATGAGCAGTTCTTC
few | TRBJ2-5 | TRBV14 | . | CASSQTRYQETQYF | TGTGCCAGCAGCCAAACTCGGTACCAAGAGACCCAGTACTTC
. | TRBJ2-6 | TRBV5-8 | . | CASSWGVGGANVLTF | TGTGCCAGCAGCTGGGGGGTAGGAGGGGCCAACGTCCTGACTTTC
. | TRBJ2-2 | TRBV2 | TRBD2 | CASRTSGGRELFF | TGTGCCAGCAGGACTAGCGGGGGGAGGGAGCTGTTTTTT
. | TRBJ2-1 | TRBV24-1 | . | CATSELTPGRQFF | TGTGCCACCAGTGAACTAACCCCCGGGCGGCAGTTCTTC
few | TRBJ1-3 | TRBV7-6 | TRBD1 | CASSRDRGFSGNTIYF | TGTGCCAGCTCCCGGGACAGGGGGTTCTCTGGAAACACCATATATTTT
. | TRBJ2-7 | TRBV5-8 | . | CASSAAYEQYF | TGTGCCAGCAGCGCCGCCTACGAGCAGTACTTC
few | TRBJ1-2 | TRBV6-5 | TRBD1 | CASSYTRTGGGYGYTF | TGTGCCAGCAGTTACACCAGGACAGGGGGCGGCTATGGCTACACCTTC
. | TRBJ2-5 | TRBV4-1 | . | CASSQVLQETQYF | TGCGCCAGCAGCCAAGTCCTCCAAGAGACCCAGTACTTC
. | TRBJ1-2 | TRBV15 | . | CATSSPGELGYGYTF | TGTGCCACCAGCAGTCCGGGGGAGCTGGGCTATGGCTACACCTTC
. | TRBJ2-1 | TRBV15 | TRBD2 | CATNAGVSYNEQFF | TGTGCCACCAATGCGGGAGTTTCCTACAATGAGCAGTTCTTC